What follows is one T cell receptor beta chain and its context. What antigen it recognizes has not been identified. Base qualities are not provided; no much larger clone lies one nucleotide away. The entry originates in a study of OX40 agonist ivuxolimab in advanced cancers. About the study as a whole: Ivuxolimab, which targeted the costimulatory receptor OX40 (CD134), was an agonistic, fully human IgG2 monoclonal antibody. Intravenous ivuxolimab was administered to patients every 2 weeks at six dose levels: 0.01, 0.1, 0.3, 1.5, 3 and 10 mg/kg. Of the approximately 54 dose-escalation patients, hepatocellular carcinoma was present in about 20, melanoma in approximately 15, renal cell carcinoma in 9 and head and neck cancer in 9. In the dose-escalation cohort, around four fifths of patients were male, and the mean age was around 60 years with a range of roughly 20 to 85. Prior anti-PD-1, anti-PD-L1 or anti-CTLA-4 therapy was permitted, and roughly two fifths of dose-escalation patients had received checkpoint inhibitors. Partial responses were achieved by three dose-escalation patients, of whom one had hepatocellular carcinoma and two had cutaneous melanoma. Peripheral TCRbeta sequencing aimed to test whether ivuxolimab altered TCR sequence diversity and caused clonal T-cell expansion. The paper covers the monotherapy dose-escalation part of the phase I ivuxolimab trial, which included N ≈ 50 patients. Overall study results and their limits: On average, CD8+ T cells showed more expanded clones than CD4+ T cells after ivuxolimab. Low levels of normalized T-cell clonal expansion were also seen in some nonresponding patients. In the 0.1-3.0 mg/kg groups, partial responders had among the lowest normalized peripheral clonal expansion, particularly in CD8+ T cells. Clonal expansion of both CD4+ and CD8+ blood T cells was observed from baseline to week 6 at doses 0.1 to 3.0 mg/kg. Which antigens the clonally expanded peripheral T cells were specific for was not determined.

The V end gives up 6 bases and the J end 5 bases, leaving 6 bases in the junction not matched to a gene. Counted from cysteine to phenylalanine, this CDR3 has 15 amino acids. The DNA shown is the 45-base CDR3, in frame from base 1. CDR1 SNHLY and CDR2 FYNNEI were looked up in the germline V gene. To sequence the TCRbeta CDR3 region, genomic DNA was isolated from the sorted cells. The immunoSEQ Assay was used for sequencing of TCRbeta CDR3 regions. As stored in TCRdb, this immuneACCESS dataset retains in-frame rearrangements with V and J assigned. A fraction of the clones does not appear; measured against another copy, unresolved V genes explain less than half of the discrepancy, and the remainder lacks a known reason. The sample records approximately 89,000 clones, 87% of which are singletons. The ten largest clones add up to under 0.35% of the sample. Patients with a history of autoimmune disease or receiving systemic immunosuppression were excluded from the trial. Peripheral blood for TCR sequencing was collected from all dose cohorts at baseline, on cycle 4 day 1, and on cycle 7 day 1. The samples were drawn from a first-in-human, open-label, multicenter phase I dose-escalation trial of ivuxolimab. Adults with locally advanced or metastatic head and neck squamous cell, hepatocellular, melanoma or renal cell carcinoma were enrolled in the trial. Before TCR sequencing, CD4+ T cells and CD8+ T cells from peripheral blood were sorted into separate populations.

This chain joins TRBV2 to TRBJ2-1; 11 central nucleotides agree with TRBD2. The receptor was isolated from an adult with an advanced solid tumor such as melanoma, head and neck, liver or kidney cancer. The specimen was CD4+ or CD8+ T cells sorted from blood, collected in a trial of the OX40 agonist ivuxolimab. CDR3 region: CASRLGTSGNNEQFF. The DNA sequence is given as TGTGCCAGCAGGCTCGGGACTAGCGGAAACAATGAGCAGTTCTTC.